This T cell receptor beta chain is from a study of Graves' ophthalmopathy and Graves' hyperthyroidism. Overall study: Hyperthyroidism is called stable when no ophthalmopathy develops within 18 months of follow-up.

Other autoimmune diseases, uncontrolled infections, pregnancy or lactation excluded patients from enrollment. Establishment of the diagnosis relied upon clinical symptoms, serum thyroxine, TRAb, thyroid ultrasound and orbital computed tomography. For repertoire sequencing, the TCR beta CDR3 regions were amplified from RNA transcripts. Second-round multiplex PCR came after a first-round RT-PCR that employed HTBI primers. Via MiXCR, TCRdb re-called the multiplex PCR reads, giving one row per CDR3 protein. The sample gives about 1.1 million distinct CDR3 sequences, 35% to 40% of which show up once; 8.5% to 14% is in the top ten. Notes on the study in general: Ophthalmopathy progression was predicted by the model at 70.59% sensitivity and 72.22% specificity.

This clonotype appeared a single time. Its cognate antigen is unknown. V gave up 0 bases and J gave up 0 bases, with 9 bases separating them. CDR1 is LNHNV, CDR2 YYDKDF, per germline (reference sequence). This CDR3 has 16 amino acids. This clonotype originated in an adult man with Graves' hyperthyroidism. The material sequenced was peripheral blood or thyroid tissue (not recorded which). V and J are TRBV15 and TRBJ2-4; D is unclear. CDR3 bases: TGTGCCACCAGCAGAGATAGGTCAACAGCCAAAAACATTCAGTACTTC. Protein: CATSRDRSTAKNIQYF.